This T cell receptor (beta chain) is from a study of T cell changes during pregnancy in multiple sclerosis. This clone occurred a few times. Libraries were prepared by immunoSEQ multiplex PCR; TCRdb keeps only in-frame clonotypes and omits some of them. Among 65,000 to 80,000 clones listed, 93% were seen once. CDR1 is SGHNT and CDR2 is YYREEE in the germline V gene (reference sequence). This CDR3 region has 15 residues. With 3 bases removed from V and 6 bases from J, the gap between germline ends came to 15 bases. This TCR derives from a female donor with multiple sclerosis, enrolled in a pregnancy study. Sample: peripheral blood, taken in the second trimester of pregnancy. V usage is TRBV5-4 and J usage is TRBJ1-4, with TRBD1 as a possible D gene (5 bases). As DNA, the CDR3 is TGTGCCAGCAGCTCACTGGGGGGGTCTTATGAAAAACTGTTTTTT. Encoded protein: CASSSLGGSYEKLFF.